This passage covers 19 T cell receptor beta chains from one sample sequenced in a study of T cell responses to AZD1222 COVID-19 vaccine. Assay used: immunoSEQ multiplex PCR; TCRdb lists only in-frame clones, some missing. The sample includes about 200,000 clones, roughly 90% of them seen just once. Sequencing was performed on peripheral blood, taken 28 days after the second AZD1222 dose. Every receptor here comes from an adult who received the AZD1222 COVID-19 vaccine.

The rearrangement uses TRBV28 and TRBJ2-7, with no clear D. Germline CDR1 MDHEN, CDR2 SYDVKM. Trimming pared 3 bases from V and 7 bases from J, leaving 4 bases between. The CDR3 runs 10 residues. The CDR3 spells CASSFREQYF. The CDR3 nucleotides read TGTGCCAGCAGTTTCAGGGAGCAGTACTTC.

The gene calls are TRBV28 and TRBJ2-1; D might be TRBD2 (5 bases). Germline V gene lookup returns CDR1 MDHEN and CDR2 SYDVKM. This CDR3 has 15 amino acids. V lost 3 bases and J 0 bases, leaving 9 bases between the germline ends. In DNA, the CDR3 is TGTGCCAGCAGTTTGCCGGGAAGCTCCTACAATGAGCAGTTCTTC. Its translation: CASSLPGSSYNEQFF.

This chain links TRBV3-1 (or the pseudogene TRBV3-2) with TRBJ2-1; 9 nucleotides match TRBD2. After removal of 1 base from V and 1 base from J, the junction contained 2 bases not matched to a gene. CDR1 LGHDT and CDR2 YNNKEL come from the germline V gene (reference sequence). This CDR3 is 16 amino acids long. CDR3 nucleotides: TGTGCCAGCAGCCAAGTGGGACTAGCATCCTACAATGAGCAGTTCTTC. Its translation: CASSQVGLASYNEQFF.

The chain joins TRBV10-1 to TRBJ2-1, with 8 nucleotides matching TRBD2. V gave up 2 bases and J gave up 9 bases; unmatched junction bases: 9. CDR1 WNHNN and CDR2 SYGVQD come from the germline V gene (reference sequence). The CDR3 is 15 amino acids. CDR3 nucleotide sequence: TGCGCCAGCAGTGAGCCAACAGCGGGAGCTGGTGAGCAGTTCTTC. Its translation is CASSEPTAGAGEQFF.

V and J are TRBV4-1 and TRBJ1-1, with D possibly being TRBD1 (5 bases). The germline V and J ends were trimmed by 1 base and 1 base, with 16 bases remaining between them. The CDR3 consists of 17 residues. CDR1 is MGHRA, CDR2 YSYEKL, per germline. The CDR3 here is CASSQVYRDPSNTEAFF. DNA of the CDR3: TGCGCCAGCAGCCAAGTTTATAGGGACCCCTCGAACACTGAAGCTTTCTTT.

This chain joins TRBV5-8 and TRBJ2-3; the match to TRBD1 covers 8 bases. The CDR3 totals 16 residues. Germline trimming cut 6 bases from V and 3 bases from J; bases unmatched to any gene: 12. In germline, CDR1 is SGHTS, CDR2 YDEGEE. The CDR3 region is CASTMVGQGATDTQYF. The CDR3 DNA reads TGTGCCAGCACCATGGTAGGGCAGGGGGCAACAGATACGCAGTATTTT.

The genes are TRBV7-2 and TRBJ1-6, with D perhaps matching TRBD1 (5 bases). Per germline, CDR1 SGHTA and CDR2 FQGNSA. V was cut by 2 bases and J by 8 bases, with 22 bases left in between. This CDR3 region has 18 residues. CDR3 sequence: CASSLPTIRVGAYSPLHF. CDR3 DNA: TGTGCCAGCAGCTTACCGACTATCAGGGTGGGAGCTTATTCACCCCTCCACTTT.

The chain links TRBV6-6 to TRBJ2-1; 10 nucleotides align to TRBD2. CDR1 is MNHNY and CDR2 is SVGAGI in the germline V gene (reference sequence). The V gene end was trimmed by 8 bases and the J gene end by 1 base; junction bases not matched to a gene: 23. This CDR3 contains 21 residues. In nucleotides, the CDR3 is TGTGCCAGCGGTCTTCCCTACGGGTCTAGCGGGAGCAAGGGTTCCTACAATGAGCAGTTCTTC. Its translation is CASGLPYGSSGSKGSYNEQFF.

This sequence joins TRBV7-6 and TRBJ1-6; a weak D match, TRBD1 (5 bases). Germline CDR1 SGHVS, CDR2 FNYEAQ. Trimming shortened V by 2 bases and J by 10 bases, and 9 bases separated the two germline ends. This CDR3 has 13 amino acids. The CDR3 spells CASSLQWGSPLHF. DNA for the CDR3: TGTGCCAGCAGCTTACAGTGGGGGTCACCCCTCCACTTT.

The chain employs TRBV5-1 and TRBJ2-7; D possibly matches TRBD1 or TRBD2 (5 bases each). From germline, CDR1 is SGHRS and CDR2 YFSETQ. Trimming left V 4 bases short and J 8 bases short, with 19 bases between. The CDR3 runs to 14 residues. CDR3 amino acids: CASSPGRASTQQYF. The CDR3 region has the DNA TGCGCCAGCAGCCCGGGACGAGCCTCTACGCAGCAGTACTTC.

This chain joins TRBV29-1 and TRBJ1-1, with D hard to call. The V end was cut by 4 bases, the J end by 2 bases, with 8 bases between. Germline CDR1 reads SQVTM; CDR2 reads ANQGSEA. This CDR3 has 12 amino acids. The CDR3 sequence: CSVGHRNTEAFF. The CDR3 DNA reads TGCAGCGTTGGCCATAGAAACACTGAAGCTTTCTTT. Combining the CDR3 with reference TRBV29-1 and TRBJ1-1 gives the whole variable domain SAVISQKPSRDICQRGTSLTIQCQVDSQVTMMFWYRQQPGQSLTLIATANQGSEATYESGFVIDKFPISRPNLTFSTLTVSNMSPEDSSIYLCSVGHRNTEAFFGQGTRLTVV.

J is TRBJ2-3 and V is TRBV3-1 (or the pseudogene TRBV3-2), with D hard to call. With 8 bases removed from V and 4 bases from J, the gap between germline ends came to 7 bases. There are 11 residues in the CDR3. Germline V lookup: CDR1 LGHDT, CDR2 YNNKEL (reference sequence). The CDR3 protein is CASFHADTQYF. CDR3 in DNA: TGTGCCAGCTTCCACGCAGATACGCAGTATTTT.

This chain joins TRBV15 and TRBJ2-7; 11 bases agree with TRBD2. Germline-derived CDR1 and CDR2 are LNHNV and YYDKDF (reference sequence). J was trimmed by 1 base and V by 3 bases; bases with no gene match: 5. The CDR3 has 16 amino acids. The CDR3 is CATSRELAGGSYEQYF. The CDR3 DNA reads TGTGCCACCAGCAGGGAGCTAGCGGGAGGTTCCTACGAGCAGTACTTC.

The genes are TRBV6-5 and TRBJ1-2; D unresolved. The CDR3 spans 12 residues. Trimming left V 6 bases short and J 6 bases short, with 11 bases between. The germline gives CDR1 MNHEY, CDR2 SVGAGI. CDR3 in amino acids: CASSLYRDGYTF. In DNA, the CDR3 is TGTGCCAGCAGCCTATACCGGGATGGCTACACCTTC.

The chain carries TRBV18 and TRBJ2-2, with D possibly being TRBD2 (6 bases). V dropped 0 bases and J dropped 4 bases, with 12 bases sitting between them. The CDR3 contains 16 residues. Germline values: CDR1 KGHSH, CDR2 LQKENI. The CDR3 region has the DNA TGTGCCAGCTCACCACCGAACGGGAGAAGCACCGGGGAGCTGTTTTTT. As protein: CASSPPNGRSTGELFF.

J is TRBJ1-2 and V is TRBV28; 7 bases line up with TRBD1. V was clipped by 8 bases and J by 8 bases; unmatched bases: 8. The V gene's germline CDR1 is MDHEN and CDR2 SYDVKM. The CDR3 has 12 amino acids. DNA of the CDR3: TGTGCCAGCGGGCAAAGGGGGCGAGGCTACACCTTC. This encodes CASGQRGRGYTF.

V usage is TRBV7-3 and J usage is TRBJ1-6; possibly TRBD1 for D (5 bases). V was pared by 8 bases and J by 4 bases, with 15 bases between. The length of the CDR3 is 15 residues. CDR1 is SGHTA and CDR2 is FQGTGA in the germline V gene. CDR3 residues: CASGRDGPYNSPLHF. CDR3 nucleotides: TGTGCCAGCGGCCGGGACGGACCTTATAATTCACCCCTCCACTTT.

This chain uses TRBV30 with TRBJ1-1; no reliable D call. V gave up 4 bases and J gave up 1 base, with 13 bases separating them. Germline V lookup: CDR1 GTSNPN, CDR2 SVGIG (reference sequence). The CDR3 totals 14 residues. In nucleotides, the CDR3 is TGTGCCTGGACCCCCAACCCGGGGAACACTGAAGCTTTCTTT. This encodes CAWTPNPGNTEAFF.

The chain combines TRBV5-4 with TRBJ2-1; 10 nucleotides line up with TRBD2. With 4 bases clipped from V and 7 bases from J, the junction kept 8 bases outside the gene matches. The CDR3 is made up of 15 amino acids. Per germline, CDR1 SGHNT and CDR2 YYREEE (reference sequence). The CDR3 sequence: CASSARAGGENEQFF. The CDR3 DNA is TGTGCCAGCAGCGCTCGAGCGGGAGGGGAAAATGAGCAGTTCTTC. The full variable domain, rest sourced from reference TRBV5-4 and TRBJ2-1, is ETGVTQSPTHLIKTRGQQVTLRCSSQSGHNTVSWYQQALGQGPQFIFQYYREEENGRGNFPPRFSGLQFPNYSSELNVNALELDDSALYLCASSARAGGENEQFFGPGTRLTVL.